The next 26 T cell receptor beta chains were all read from a single sample in a study of prognosis after radiotherapy for stage I lung cancer. Researchers used two-round multiplex PCR to amplify TCR beta CDR3 starting from genomic DNA. The first PCR round targeted every TRBV and TRBJ gene with specific primers. From the multiplex PCR reads, TCRdb called clonotypes with MiXCR, one entry per CDR3 protein. The sample gives about 25,000 distinct CDR3 sequences, under 40% of which show up once; less than 65% is in the top ten. The starting material was PBMCs, obtained before or after stereotactic body radiation therapy (not recorded which). These receptors were obtained from a donor aged 50 or older with non-small cell lung cancer.

The chain is built from TRBV30 and TRBJ1-6, with a tentative D call TRBD1 (6 bases). CDR1 is GTSNPN, CDR2 SVGIG, per germline (reference sequence). CDR3 length equals 14 residues. V gave up 5 bases and J gave up 5 bases, with 13 bases separating them. CDR3 protein: CAWVGQSNNSPLHF. The CDR3 nucleotides read TGTGCCTGGGTAGGACAGAGCAATAATTCACCCCTCCACTTT.

The table lists this clonotype with a count of one. One end of the junction varies from germline; a read error may be responsible. The genes are TRBV6-5 and TRBJ2-3; D is unclear. Germline CDR1 and CDR2: MNHEY and SVGAGI. This CDR3 is built from 14 residues. CDR3 sequence reads: CAGSFRALVDTQYF. The CDR3 DNA reads TGTGCCGGCAGTTTCCGGGCTCTCGTAGATACACAGTATTTT.

The chain combines TRBV7-2 with TRBJ2-2; TRBD2 might be the D (7 bases). The CDR3 has 16 residues. V dropped 0 bases and J dropped 6 bases, with 14 bases sitting between them. Germline CDR1 reads SGHTA; CDR2 reads FQGNSA. The CDR3 nucleotides read TGTGCCAGCAGCTTAGCAAGGGGGGGGTTTCCCGGGGAGCTGTTTTTT. It encodes CASSLARGGFPGELFF.

This clonotype was found many times. As DNA, the CDR3 is TGTGCCTGGAGTGTACGCAACAATCAGCCCCAGCATTTT. Its translation: CAWSVRNNQPQHF. The chain is built from TRBV30 and TRBJ1-5; D is ambiguous. CDR1 and CDR2 from the germline V gene are GTSNPN and SVGIG (reference sequence). This CDR3 is 13 amino acids long. V lost 0 bases and J 3 bases, leaving 6 bases between the germline ends.

This clonotype was seen just once. This CDR3 reads CSARFPGTDTQYF. CDR3 DNA: TGCAGTGCAAGATTCCCGGGCACAGATACGCAGTATTTT. The chain employs TRBV20-1 and TRBJ2-3; no reliable D call. The V gene lost 6 bases and the J gene lost 1 base, with 11 bases spanning the gap. Germline assignment: CDR1 DFQATT and CDR2 SNEGSKA (reference sequence). The CDR3 runs 13 residues.

This clonotype came up many times. The chain has TRBV19 and TRBJ2-5; D uncertain. Germline CDR1 and CDR2: LNHDA and SQIVND (reference sequence). This CDR3 has 14 amino acids. Trimming took 5 bases from V and 1 from J, leaving 11 bases between them. The CDR3 DNA is TGTGCCAGTAGTGTGCGCAGCACCCAAGAGACCCAGTACTTC. Amino acids: CASSVRSTQETQYF.

This clonotype was found many times. The genes are TRBV30 and TRBJ1-1; no firm D call. This CDR3 has 13 amino acids. The germline V and J ends were trimmed by 2 bases and 4 bases, with 11 bases remaining between them. From germline, CDR1 is GTSNPN and CDR2 SVGIG (reference sequence). As DNA, the CDR3 is TGTGCCTGGAGTTCGTCCGGGAGCACTGAAGCTTTCTTT. It specifies CAWSSSGSTEAFF.

This clonotype occurred many times. This chain joins TRBV29-1 and TRBJ2-1; no clear D gene. CDR1 SQVTM and CDR2 ANQGSEA come from the germline V gene. The CDR3 loop spans 11 amino acids. Deletions cut 7 bases from V and 5 bases from J, with 9 bases between. Written as DNA, the CDR3 is TGCAGCGCCGCACGAGACAATGAGCAGTTCTTC. Translating gives CSAARDNEQFF.

In this sample, this clonotype turned up many times. With a much larger clone just one base away, this may be a read error. The chain has TRBV5-1 and TRBJ1-2; 8 nucleotides line up with TRBD1. This CDR3 is built from 15 residues. V was clipped by 3 bases and J by 4 bases; unmatched bases: 8. CDR1 and CDR2 (germline): SGHRS, YFSETQ. Here the CDR3 reads CASSSTWTGLYGYTF. The CDR3 DNA sequence: TGCGCCAGCAGCTCAACCTGGACAGGGCTCTATGGCTACACCTTC. Filled out from reference TRBV5-1 and TRBJ1-2, the complete variable domain reads KAGVTQTPRYLIKTRGQQVTLSCSPISGHRSVSWYQQTPGQGLQFLFEYFSETQRNKGNFPGRFSGRQFSNSRSEMNVSTLELGDSALYLCASSSTWTGLYGYTFGSGTRLTVV.

At least ten counts were recorded for this clonotype. This chain connects TRBV11-2 to TRBJ2-3; no clear D gene. Germline V gene lookup returns CDR1 SGHAT and CDR2 FQNNGV. The V end was cut by 3 bases, the J end by 2 bases, with 18 bases between. This CDR3 contains 17 residues. CDR3 nucleotides: TGTGCCAGCAGCTTGCCCCACAAGTCCCTACCCACAGATACGCAGTATTTT. This encodes CASSLPHKSLPTDTQYF.

V and J are TRBV12-3 or TRBV12-4 and TRBJ2-7; tentative D call: TRBD2 (5 bases). V gave up 3 bases and J gave up 0 bases, with 9 bases separating them. The CDR3 spans 14 residues. Here the CDR3 DNA reads TGTGCCAGCAGTTTGGGTAGCGTCTCCTACGAGCAGTACTTC. As protein: CASSLGSVSYEQYF.

This clonotype was found many times. The chain joins TRBV7-6 to TRBJ1-1; a weak D match, TRBD1 (5 bases). Deletions cut 2 bases from V and 4 bases from J, with 14 bases between. Looked up from germline, CDR1 is SGHVS and CDR2 is FNYEAQ. The CDR3 sequence is 15 residues long. The CDR3 spells CASSLRGRGGTEAFF. The CDR3 DNA follows: TGTGCCAGCAGCTTAAGGGGACGGGGGGGCACTGAAGCTTTCTTT.

This clonotype was counted many times. V is TRBV12-3 or TRBV12-4 and J is TRBJ2-3; 10 nucleotides match TRBD2. J lost 4 bases, V lost 7 bases, and 5 bases had no gene match. The length of the CDR3 is 14 residues. The CDR3 reads CASTLAGASDTQYF. The DNA for the CDR3 is TGTGCCAGCACTCTAGCGGGAGCGTCAGATACGCAGTATTTT.

Turning to this clonotype: With a far larger clone one base away, a read error is the likely cause. J is TRBJ1-2 and V is TRBV6-8, with D possibly being TRBD1 (5 bases). The V end lost 7 bases, the J end lost 10 bases, and 22 bases lay between the germline ends. Germline loops: CDR1 MNHGY, CDR2 SAAAGT. The CDR3 contains 14 residues. CDR3 in DNA: TGTGCCAGCAAGCCACCGGGGCAGCTCCCCGTCTACACCTTC. This translates into CASKPPGQLPVYTF.

This clonotype was recorded at least ten times. V usage is TRBV10-3 and J usage is TRBJ2-1; TRBD2 agrees at 11 bases. J lost 7 bases, V lost 8 bases, and 19 bases had no gene match. The germline V gene encodes CDR1 ENHRY and CDR2 SYGVKD. This CDR3 is built from 18 residues. CDR3 in amino acids: CAIGGGLAGRVVWNEQFF. CDR3 sequence (DNA): TGTGCCATCGGGGGCGGACTAGCGGGTCGGGTGGTGTGGAATGAGCAGTTCTTC.

This clonotype was observed at least ten times. As DNA, the CDR3 is TGTGCCAGCTCCCCGGGACAGCAAGAGACCCAGTACTTC. Protein product: CASSPGQQETQYF. The V gene is TRBV18, the J gene TRBJ2-5; 7 positions agree with TRBD1. The CDR3 is 13 residues long. Trimming removed 6 bases from V and 2 bases from J; junction bases left unmatched: 3. Germline V gene lookup returns CDR1 KGHSH and CDR2 LQKENI.

This clonotype was counted a few times. A much larger clone is a single base away; this may be a read error. The rearrangement joins TRBV14 to TRBJ2-1; TRBD1 agrees at 9 bases. V shed 4 bases and J 9 bases; nucleotides not matched to a gene: 13. Germline V gene lookup returns CDR1 SGHDN and CDR2 FVKESK. The CDR3 sequence is 16 residues long. CDR3 protein: CASSRPNRGRSTEQFF. The CDR3 nucleotides are TGTGCCAGCAGCCGGCCCAACAGGGGGCGCAGCACTGAGCAGTTCTTC.

The gene calls are TRBV7-2 and TRBJ2-7; D is perhaps TRBD1 (6 bases). The CDR3 loop spans 14 amino acids. Trimming removed 2 bases from V and 7 bases from J, with 15 bases in between. Per germline, CDR1 SGHTA and CDR2 FQGNSA. CDR3 nucleotide sequence: TGTGCCAGCAGCTTAAGGGGAAAGGGGGAAGAGCAGTACTTC. This encodes CASSLRGKGEEQYF.

The J gene is TRBJ1-2, the V gene TRBV28; no clear D. CDR3 length equals 13 residues. Germline V gene sequence: CDR1 MDHEN, CDR2 SYDVKM. V shed 3 bases and J shed 4 bases, with 9 bases lying between them. Written as DNA, the CDR3 is TGTGCCAGCAGTTTTTATAGTAGCTATGGCTACACCTTC. Its translation: CASSFYSSYGYTF.

This clonotype was recorded at least ten times. V and J are TRBV24-1 and TRBJ2-1; 9 nucleotides line up with TRBD1. The germline CDR1 and CDR2 sequences are KGHDR and SFDVKD. CDR3 size: 18 residues. V trimming: 5 bases; J trimming: 4 bases; junction bases outside the gene matches: 14. In nucleotides, the CDR3 is TGTGCCACCAGTGCTCTCCGGGACAGGGACTCCTCGTACAATGAGCAGTTCTTC. Encoded protein: CATSALRDRDSSYNEQFF.

In this sample, this clonotype turned up many times. This sequence joins TRBV19 and TRBJ2-6; D is unresolved. The CDR3 contains 15 residues. Germline CDR1 LNHDA, CDR2 SQIVND (reference sequence). With 7 bases removed from V and 2 bases from J, the gap between germline ends came to 12 bases. The CDR3 DNA sequence: TGTGCCAGTACCCCTGGCGTGACTGGGGCCAACGTCCTGACTTTC. Protein: CASTPGVTGANVLTF.

On this clonotype: At one of its ends the junction is not consistent with the germline gene, which may arise from a read error. The chain uses TRBV6-2 or TRBV6-3 and TRBJ2-7; maybe TRBD1 (5 bases). The CDR3 covers 15 residues. Germline-derived CDR1 and CDR2 are MNHEY and SVGEGT. CDR3 sequence reads: CASIYNRKTADEHYF. The CDR3, as DNA: TGTGCCAGCATCTACAACAGGAAAACGGCTGACGAGCATTACTTC.

At least ten counts were recorded for this clonotype. The chain has TRBV2 and TRBJ1-2; 12 bases are a match to TRBD1. Germline values: CDR1 SNHLY, CDR2 FYNNEI. V gave up 7 bases and J gave up 4 bases; unmatched junction bases: 10. This CDR3 comprises 16 residues. The CDR3 DNA reads TGTGCCAGCACTAGAGCAGGGACAGGGGGCACCTATGGCTACACCTTC. Translated: CASTRAGTGGTYGYTF.

With respect to this clonotype: At one of its ends the junction is not consistent with the germline gene, which may arise from a read error. J is TRBJ2-3 and V is TRBV7-6, with 9 positions matching TRBD2. Germline values: CDR1 SGHVS, CDR2 FNYEAQ. The CDR3 is made up of 16 amino acids. CDR3 sequence: CASSLALAGFTYTQYF. The CDR3 DNA reads TGTGCCAGCAGCTTAGCCCTAGCGGGGTTCACATATACGCAGTATTTT.

In this sample, this clonotype turned up many times. CDR3 protein: CASSTPYGYTF. Written as DNA, the CDR3 is TGTGCCAGCAGTACCCCCTATGGCTACACCTTC. The J gene is TRBJ1-2, the V gene TRBV6-1; no clear D. Trimming pared 5 bases from V and 4 bases from J, leaving 5 bases between. CDR1 and CDR2 (germline): MNHNS, SASEGT. CDR3 length equals 11 residues.

This clonotype occurred many times. The chain links TRBV5-1 to TRBJ1-3, with a weak D call TRBD1 (5 bases). Germline values: CDR1 SGHRS, CDR2 YFSETQ. CDR3 length: 14 amino acids. V gave up 7 bases and J gave up 3 bases, with 14 bases separating them. CDR3 sequence reads: CASRGTINGNTIYF. The CDR3 region has the DNA TGCGCCAGCCGTGGGACCATTAATGGAAACACCATATATTTT.